The 17 T cell receptor beta chains listed next were all sequenced from one sample in a study of cytomegalovirus exposure and HLA in healthy donors. The PCR ran on 60 Vbeta and 13 Jbeta primers. The protocol was immunoSEQ multiplex PCR, while the TCRdb copy is restricted to in-frame clones and leaves out a portion. Here the sample spans approximately 110,000 clones, around 73% being singletons. The specimen sequenced was PBMCs. All receptors derive from a woman aged 40 to 55 in good health and CMV-seropositive.

The chain uses TRBV9 and TRBJ1-2; D may be TRBD1 (5 bases). CDR1 and CDR2 (germline): SGDLS, YYNGEE. The CDR3 has 14 residues. Deletions cut 0 bases from V and 7 bases from J, with 13 bases between. The CDR3 sequence: CASSVATQGVGYTF. CDR3 nucleotides: TGTGCCAGCAGCGTAGCTACTCAGGGCGTTGGCTACACCTTC.

The rearrangement links TRBV11-3 to TRBJ2-1, with 7 bases lining up with TRBD1. J lost 8 bases, V lost 5 bases, and 9 bases had no gene match. From germline, CDR1 is SGHNT and CDR2 YENEEA. CDR3 size: 14 residues. DNA of the CDR3: TGTGCCAGCAGCACCTTGACAGGGCGGGATGAGCAGTTCTTC. It yields the protein CASSTLTGRDEQFF. Supplemented by reference TRBV11-3 and TRBJ2-1, the full variable domain reads EAGVVQSPRYKIIEKKQPVAFWCNPISGHNTLYWYLQNLGQGPELLIRYENEEAVDDSQLPKDRFSAERLKGVDSTLKIQPAELGDSAVYLCASSTLTGRDEQFFGPGTRLTVL.

This clone was seen a handful of times. The chain uses TRBV9 and TRBJ1-1, with TRBD1 as a possible D gene (6 bases). From germline, CDR1 is SGDLS and CDR2 YYNGEE. The CDR3 length is 14 residues. The V gene lost 0 bases and the J gene lost 4 bases, with 10 bases spanning the gap. The CDR3 DNA reads as TGTGCCAGCAGCGTAGCGGGGGGGGCCACTGAAGCTTTCTTT. Translating it yields CASSVAGGATEAFF.

CDR3 protein: CASSPGGEQFF. CDR3 in DNA: TGTGCCAGTAGCCCGGGTGGTGAGCAGTTCTTC. The chain joins TRBV19 to TRBJ2-1; D call uncertain. Trimming pared 6 bases from V and 9 bases from J, leaving 9 bases between. This CDR3 is built from 11 residues. Germline CDR1 LNHDA, CDR2 SQIVND (reference sequence).

V is TRBV19 and J is TRBJ1-2, with a weak D call TRBD1 (6 bases). Germline assignment: CDR1 LNHDA and CDR2 SQIVND (reference sequence). This CDR3 spans 13 amino acids. V was cut by 3 bases and J by 4 bases, with 9 bases left in between. The CDR3 region has the DNA TGTGCCAGTAGTATTACAGGGCCCTATGGCTACACCTTC. It translates to CASSITGPYGYTF.

This clone was counted a few times. The J gene is TRBJ2-5, the V gene TRBV11-2; possible D gene TRBD1, 5 bases. The CDR3 length is 13 residues. From germline, CDR1 is SGHAT and CDR2 FQNNGV. With 6 bases removed from V and 1 base from J, the gap between germline ends came to 9 bases. DNA for the CDR3: TGTGCCAGCAGAGGCAGGGTCCAAGAGACCCAGTACTTC. Its protein is CASRGRVQETQYF.

The chain joins TRBV4-1 to TRBJ2-7, with 8 positions matching TRBD1. The CDR3 is 19 residues long. Germline CDR1 MGHRA, CDR2 YSYEKL. The junction had 16 bases not matched to a gene; V was cut back by 1 base and J by 2 bases. The CDR3 DNA reads TGCGCCAGCAGCCAAGTTACGGGACAGGCCGCCTTTTTTGCCTACGAGCAGTACTTC. This sequence encodes CASSQVTGQAAFFAYEQYF.

This chain joins TRBV9 and TRBJ2-4, with D hard to call. Trimming pared 0 bases from V and 6 bases from J, leaving 10 bases between. This CDR3 spans 14 amino acids. From germline, CDR1 is SGDLS and CDR2 YYNGEE. The CDR3 region has the DNA TGTGCCAGCAGCGTAGCCCCGGAGACAAACATTCAGTACTTC. It specifies CASSVAPETNIQYF.

This chain uses TRBV28 with TRBJ1-4; D perhaps matches TRBD1 (5 bases). Trimming pared 5 bases from V and 7 bases from J, leaving 14 bases between. The CDR3 totals 14 residues. The germline gives CDR1 MDHEN, CDR2 SYDVKM. CDR3 coding DNA: TGTGCCAGCAGTGGGGCCTCAAGGGGTGAAAAACTGTTTTTT. This translates into CASSGASRGEKLFF.

CDR3 nucleotide sequence: TGCAGCGTTGAAAGATATATACAGGGAATCCGCGAGCAGTACTTC. It translates to CSVERYIQGIREQYF. This rearrangement joins TRBV29-1 to TRBJ2-7; possible D gene TRBD1, 6 bases. Trimming took off 2 bases at V and 6 bases at J, with 20 bases between the two ends. Per germline, CDR1 SQVTM and CDR2 ANQGSEA. The CDR3 has 15 amino acids.

V usage is TRBV20-1 and J usage is TRBJ1-5, with 8 bases that match TRBD1. Looked up from germline, CDR1 is DFQATT and CDR2 is SNEGSKA (reference sequence). V shed 5 bases and J 6 bases; nucleotides not matched to a gene: 0. CDR3 length: 11 amino acids. CDR3 residues: CSAGTGQPQHF. The CDR3 region has the DNA TGCAGTGCTGGGACAGGTCAGCCCCAGCATTTT.

The rearrangement links TRBV10-3 to TRBJ1-3; D is ambiguous. Germline CDR1 ENHRY, CDR2 SYGVKD. The V and J ends lost 7 bases and 0 bases respectively, with 16 bases between them. CDR3 length: 16 residues. The CDR3 here is CAITASAASSGNTIYF. The CDR3, as DNA: TGTGCCATCACCGCATCTGCTGCGAGCTCTGGAAACACCATATATTTT.

In this sample, this clone turned up a few times. This chain connects TRBV27 to TRBJ1-5; tentative D call: TRBD1 (6 bases). This CDR3 contains 14 residues. The V and J ends lost 4 bases and 7 bases respectively, with 14 bases between them. Germline values: CDR1 MNHEY, CDR2 SMNVEV (reference sequence). As DNA, the CDR3 is TGTGCCAGCAGTTCACAGGGTGGCGGACAGCCCCAGCATTTT. Translating it yields CASSSQGGGQPQHF.

The chain couples TRBV2 to TRBJ2-2, with 9 bases that match TRBD1. V lost 8 bases and J lost 7; bases outside the gene matches: 2. Germline V gene data show CDR1 as SNHLY and CDR2 as FYNNEI. CDR3 size: 12 residues. The CDR3 DNA reads as TGTGCCAGCGGGACAGGGATCGGGGAGCTGTTTTTT. Its protein product is CASGTGIGELFF.

This clone came up a few times. This sequence joins TRBV4-2 and TRBJ2-7; a possible D gene is TRBD1 (5 bases). CDR1 is LGHNA and CDR2 is YNFKEQ in the germline V gene. This CDR3 has 15 residues. The ends were cut back, 0 bases at V and 4 bases at J, with 13 bases in the middle. The CDR3 protein is CASSQDWRQPYEQYF. CDR3 in DNA: TGTGCCAGCAGCCAAGATTGGAGACAGCCTTACGAGCAGTACTTC.

The gene calls are TRBV6-1 and TRBJ2-2; D remains ambiguous. V was trimmed by 5 bases and J by 6 bases, leaving 7 bases between them. The germline V gene has CDR1 MNHNS and CDR2 SASEGT. The CDR3 runs 12 residues. This chain's CDR3 is CASSPPSGELFF. The CDR3 DNA reads TGTGCCAGCAGTCCCCCGTCCGGGGAGCTGTTTTTT.

The chain is built from TRBV5-4 and TRBJ2-1; TRBD2 might be the D (5 bases). The CDR3 loop spans 14 amino acids. V lost 0 bases and J 6 bases, leaving 10 bases between the germline ends. Germline V CDR1 and CDR2: SGHNT, YYREEE (reference sequence). The CDR3 protein is CASSLVGDSNEQFF. In DNA form, the CDR3 reads TGTGCCAGCAGCTTGGTGGGAGATAGCAATGAGCAGTTCTTC.